The clone carrying this T cell receptor beta chain was detected many times. The data derive from a study of T-cell memory formation after mild COVID-19. This CDR3 is 16 amino acids long. Germline V gene lookup returns CDR1 MNHEY and CDR2 SVGAGI. Between the trimmed V and J ends, which lost 0 bases and 3 bases, there was a span of 14 bases. TCRdb used MiXCR to reprocess the 5' RACE reads, holding one entry per CDR3 protein. The sample records hundreds of thousands of distinct CDR3 sequences, 16% being singletons. What was sequenced was PBMCs or a T cell subset sorted from them (not recorded which). This sequence was found in a man younger than 30 who had mild COVID-19 (a few samples of this study predate the infection). Cell type and time point are not known. The chain uses TRBV6-5 and TRBJ2-5, with unresolved D. The CDR3: CASSYSVGQGKETQYF. The DNA of the CDR3 is TGTGCCAGCAGTTACTCGGTGGGCCAAGGAAAAGAGACCCAGTACTTC.